The rows below give T cell receptor beta chains drawn from one sample of a study of OX40 agonist ivuxolimab in advanced cancers. This table comes from immunoSEQ multiplex PCR, and its TCRdb copy is limited to in-frame clones, with some not included. The table lists 80,000 to 100,000 clones, about 91% of them singletons, with roughly 0.5% in the top ten. The starting material was CD4+ or CD8+ T cells sorted from blood, obtained in a trial of the OX40 agonist ivuxolimab. These receptors were obtained from an adult with an advanced solid tumor such as melanoma, head and neck, liver or kidney cancer. The CDR3 runs from the conserved cysteine through the conserved F or W.

j_call: TRBJ2-3; v_call: TRBV7-6; cdr3_aa: CASSLRAGGTGDTQYF
j_call: TRBJ1-2; v_call: TRBV10-3; cdr3_aa: CAISAAQGDYGYTF
j_call: TRBJ2-7; v_call: TRBV19; cdr3_aa: CASSAARAAYEQYF
j_call: TRBJ2-7; v_call: TRBV9; cdr3_aa: CASSLNPRGTSGSNEQYF
j_call: TRBJ2-2; v_call: TRBV6-5; cdr3_aa: CASGSGTTNTGELFF
j_call: TRBJ2-7; v_call: TRBV5-1; cdr3_aa: CASSPSGGAYEQYF
j_call: TRBJ1-1; v_call: TRBV7-9; cdr3_aa: CASSLTGDTEAFF
j_call: TRBJ1-4; v_call: TRBV21-1; cdr3_aa: CASSLVGRAEKLFF
j_call: TRBJ1-5; v_call: TRBV7-3; cdr3_aa: CASSSETGKGCQPQHF
j_call: TRBJ1-4; v_call: TRBV30; cdr3_aa: CAWSHPHGGTNEKLFF
j_call: TRBJ2-5; v_call: TRBV5-1; cdr3_aa: CASSLDGGTQYF
j_call: TRBJ2-7; v_call: TRBV18; cdr3_aa: CASSPRLAGSSYEQYF
j_call: TRBJ2-3; v_call: TRBV5-1; cdr3_aa: CASSLSAGSTDTQYF
j_call: TRBJ2-7; v_call: TRBV27; cdr3_aa: CASSLSGRTYEQYF
j_call: TRBJ2-3; v_call: TRBV29-1; cdr3_aa: CSVEDPLAPSTDTQYF
j_call: TRBJ1-1; v_call: TRBV5-4; cdr3_aa: CASSSTGQSEAFF
j_call: TRBJ2-3; v_call: TRBV5-4; cdr3_aa: CASSTVDPTDTQYF
j_call: TRBJ1-1; v_call: TRBV5-1; cdr3_aa: CASSLAQGPEAFF
j_call: TRBJ2-6; v_call: TRBV30; cdr3_aa: CAWSAGAGANVLTF
j_call: TRBJ1-1; v_call: TRBV5-6; cdr3_aa: CASSLAGGLDVAEAFF
j_call: TRBJ1-5; v_call: TRBV6-1; cdr3_aa: CASSEWSPGSNQPQHF
j_call: TRBJ2-7; v_call: TRBV7-9; cdr3_aa: CASSLKASGLYEQYF
j_call: TRBJ2-7; v_call: TRBV5-5; cdr3_aa: CASSPVGLPEQYF
j_call: TRBJ2-1; v_call: TRBV19; cdr3_aa: CASNSRASSYNEQFF
j_call: TRBJ2-3; v_call: TRBV9; cdr3_aa: CASSVSHALVTQYF
j_call: TRBJ2-2; v_call: TRBV7-6; cdr3_aa: CASSLGNSPGELFF
j_call: TRBJ2-7; v_call: TRBV7-9; cdr3_aa: CASSTTGTGGWAEQYF
j_call: TRBJ1-4; v_call: TRBV19; cdr3_aa: CASSQPDSNEKLFF
j_call: TRBJ1-1; v_call: TRBV11-2; cdr3_aa: CASSFRLGHPNTEAFF
j_call: TRBJ1-1; v_call: TRBV11-2; cdr3_aa: CASSPTGANTEAFF
j_call: TRBJ1-1; v_call: TRBV7-9; cdr3_aa: CASRPDSWGTTEAFF
j_call: TRBJ1-3; v_call: TRBV11-1; cdr3_aa: CASSLGGTALLNTIYF
j_call: TRBJ2-3; v_call: TRBV4-2; cdr3_aa: CASSQAAGGPRGTDTQYF
j_call: TRBJ1-1; v_call: TRBV7-9; cdr3_aa: CASSLEVNTEAFF
j_call: TRBJ1-1; v_call: TRBV7-2; cdr3_aa: CASSLLGQGVAFF
j_call: TRBJ2-5; v_call: TRBV9; cdr3_aa: CASSVAGGSETQYF
j_call: TRBJ1-1; v_call: TRBV30; cdr3_aa: CAWRGQGHTEAFF
j_call: TRBJ2-7; v_call: TRBV7-3; cdr3_aa: CASSSQGYEQYF
j_call: TRBJ1-6; v_call: TRBV6-6; cdr3_aa: CASRTGPGSPLHF
j_call: TRBJ2-7; v_call: TRBV7-6; cdr3_aa: CASSMGLAGARLEQYF
j_call: TRBJ2-7; v_call: TRBV15; cdr3_aa: CATSGGTPRDYEQYF
j_call: TRBJ2-4; v_call: TRBV30; cdr3_aa: CAWSVLSGRDIQYF
j_call: TRBJ2-7; v_call: TRBV2; cdr3_aa: CASSTPGRESYEQYF
j_call: TRBJ1-1; v_call: TRBV11-2; cdr3_aa: CASSSISGVTEAFF
j_call: TRBJ2-1; v_call: TRBV10-2; cdr3_aa: CASRRESYNEQFF
j_call: TRBJ1-1; v_call: TRBV2; cdr3_aa: CASRQGTGTPFF
j_call: TRBJ2-7; v_call: TRBV25-1; cdr3_aa: CASSAQGSGDGEQYF
j_call: TRBJ2-1; v_call: TRBV5-1; cdr3_aa: CASSVQVHNEQFF
j_call: TRBJ1-1; v_call: TRBV5-1; cdr3_aa: CASSATGENTEAFF
j_call: TRBJ2-1; v_call: TRBV30; cdr3_aa: CAWSGSYEQFF
j_call: TRBJ1-1; v_call: TRBV9; cdr3_aa: CASSVAGSKNTEAFF
j_call: TRBJ1-1; v_call: TRBV5-1; cdr3_aa: CASSLRGPYTEAFF
j_call: TRBJ1-2; v_call: TRBV6-1; cdr3_aa: CASSDYGPGRDHGYTF